This entry lists 23 T cell receptor beta chains sequenced from one sample in a study of blood T cell repertoires in COVID-19. Profiling relied on immunoSEQ multiplex PCR, and the TCRdb table lists in-frame clones only, not all of them. The sample shows 120,000 to 150,000 clones, 65% to 85% of them seen only once. The sample taken for sequencing was PBMCs or T cells enriched from blood (not recorded which). Receptor source: a woman aged 50 to 65 who had been exposed to COVID-19.

This chain links TRBV9 with TRBJ2-7; 10 bases map to TRBD2. This CDR3 spans 16 amino acids. Germline trimming cut 2 bases from V and 4 bases from J; bases unmatched to any gene: 9. Germline V gene lookup returns CDR1 SGDLS and CDR2 YYNGEE. CDR3 loop: CASSVSGRAPGYEQYF. DNA of the CDR3: TGTGCCAGCAGCGTCAGCGGGAGGGCCCCCGGTTACGAGCAGTACTTC.

The rearrangement joins TRBV6-2 or TRBV6-3 to TRBJ2-1; 7 bases are shared with TRBD2. The CDR3 has 16 amino acids. After removal of 7 bases from V and 4 bases from J, the junction contained 13 bases not matched to a gene. Germline V CDR1 and CDR2: MNHEY, SVGEGT. The CDR3 region is CASTPNGGGFYNEQFF. As DNA, the CDR3 is TGTGCCAGCACCCCAAATGGCGGGGGTTTTTACAATGAGCAGTTCTTC.

This chain joins TRBV27 and TRBJ1-1; TRBD1 is a possible D gene (5 bases). The germline gives CDR1 MNHEY, CDR2 SMNVEV (reference sequence). The V end lost 5 bases, the J end lost 7 bases, and 14 bases lay between the germline ends. CDR3 length: 13 amino acids. The CDR3 sequence is CASSPNGGYEAFF. The CDR3 bases are TGTGCCAGCAGTCCTAACGGGGGGTATGAAGCTTTCTTT.

V and J are TRBV20-1 and TRBJ1-2; D remains ambiguous. The V and J ends lost 4 bases and 6 bases respectively, with 9 bases between them. Germline CDR1 and CDR2: DFQATT and SNEGSKA (reference sequence). CDR3 length: 11 amino acids. CDR3 in amino acids: CSAIPLDGYTF. DNA for the CDR3: TGCAGTGCTATTCCACTTGATGGCTACACCTTC.

The rearrangement uses TRBV9 and TRBJ1-2; TRBD1 matches 7 bases. V lost 3 bases and J lost 0; bases outside the gene matches: 5. The CDR3 runs 15 residues. Germline lookup yields CDR1 SGDLS and CDR2 YYNGEE. CDR3 sequence reads: CASSGQTGTNYGYTF. The CDR3 DNA follows: TGTGCCAGCAGCGGACAGACAGGGACTAACTATGGCTACACCTTC. Variable domain in full (rest from reference TRBV9 and TRBJ1-2): DSGVTQTPKHLITATGQRVTLRCSPRSGDLSVYWYQQSLDQGLQFLIQYYNGEERAKGNILERFSAQQFPDLHSELNLSSLELGDSALYFCASSGQTGTNYGYTFGSGTRLTVV.

The rearrangement joins TRBV14 to TRBJ2-7; perhaps TRBD1 as D (5 bases). V gave up 2 bases and J gave up 3 bases, with 23 bases separating them. This CDR3 is 18 amino acids long. Germline V lookup: CDR1 SGHDN, CDR2 FVKESK. CDR3 in amino acids: CASSQNPRFGANNYEQYF. The CDR3 region has the DNA TGTGCCAGCAGCCAAAATCCAAGGTTTGGGGCCAACAACTACGAGCAGTACTTC.

The chain is built from TRBV12-2 and TRBJ1-1; the DNA was not used to check the table's D call, TRBD1. TRBV12-2 is assigned pseudogene status. The CDR3 loop spans 15 amino acids. The CDR3, as DNA: TGTGCAAGTCGCCGCCTCGACAGGGGGAACACTGAAGCTTTCTTT. This encodes CASRRLDRGNTEAFF.

V is TRBV30 and J is TRBJ1-5; D remains ambiguous. CDR1 and CDR2 from the germline V gene are GTSNPN and SVGIG (reference sequence). The CDR3 consists of 13 residues. The germline V and J ends were trimmed by 2 bases and 7 bases, with 12 bases remaining between them. The chain's CDR3 is CAWSRAGGQPQHF. The DNA of the CDR3 is TGTGCCTGGAGTCGGGCGGGCGGGCAGCCCCAGCATTTT.

The rearrangement uses TRBV6-5 and TRBJ1-1; D call uncertain. Trimming left V 3 bases short and J 3 bases short, with 17 bases between. Germline V gene sequence: CDR1 MNHEY, CDR2 SVGAGI. The CDR3 is 16 amino acids. The CDR3: CASSYSIVGLDTEAFF. CDR3 bases: TGTGCCAGCAGTTATAGCATTGTCGGGTTGGACACTGAAGCTTTCTTT.

This clone was detected only a few times. This chain connects TRBV5-1 to TRBJ1-1; D remains ambiguous. CDR3 length: 12 residues. Germline loops: CDR1 SGHRS, CDR2 YFSETQ. V lost 4 bases and J lost 10, with 14 bases in between. The chain's CDR3 is CASSPEGLGAFF. For the CDR3, the DNA is TGCGCCAGCAGCCCCGAGGGATTAGGAGCTTTCTTT.

The chain combines TRBV7-2 with TRBJ2-1; 9 nucleotides line up with TRBD2. The V gene end was trimmed by 8 bases and the J gene end by 6 bases; junction bases not matched to a gene: 8. This CDR3 contains 14 residues. Germline lookup yields CDR1 SGHTA and CDR2 FQGNSA. CDR3 in DNA: TGTGCCAGCGGGGCGGGAGGGCGGTTCAATGAGCAGTTCTTC. Protein: CASGAGGRFNEQFF.

The chain recombines TRBV2 with TRBJ1-6; TRBD1 matches at 7 bases. Germline CDR1 reads SNHLY; CDR2 reads FYNNEI. J was trimmed by 5 bases and V by 11 bases; bases with no gene match: 3. The CDR3 runs 12 residues. The CDR3 region is CAPGQDNSPLHF. The CDR3 DNA reads as TGTGCCCCCGGACAGGATAATTCACCCCTCCACTTT.

This clone appeared a few times. The chain recombines TRBV6-2 or TRBV6-3 with TRBJ2-1; TRBD2 agrees at 13 bases. Trimming cost V 0 bases and J 7 bases; bases outside gene matches: 3. Per germline, CDR1 MNHEY and CDR2 SVGEGT. The CDR3 is 16 residues long. CDR3 loop: CASSYSSTSGRNEQFF. In DNA form, the CDR3 reads TGTGCCAGCAGTTACTCTTCGACTAGCGGGAGGAATGAGCAGTTCTTC.

The chain couples TRBV6-1 to TRBJ1-2, with D tentatively TRBD1 (5 bases). V lost 2 bases and J lost 4, with 11 bases in between. Germline CDR1 reads MNHNS; CDR2 reads SASEGT. This CDR3 is built from 14 residues. The CDR3 DNA follows: TGTGCCAGCAGTGAAACGGACAAGGTCTATGGCTACACCTTC. Its translation is CASSETDKVYGYTF.

The chain employs TRBV27 and TRBJ1-2; no clear D. The V gene lost 4 bases and the J gene lost 7 bases, with 13 bases spanning the gap. The CDR3 runs 13 residues. Germline V gives CDR1 MNHEY, CDR2 SMNVEV (reference sequence). CDR3 DNA sequence: TGTGCCAGCAGTTCGAGTTTCGGCGGTGGCTACACCTTC. Amino acids: CASSSSFGGGYTF.

The rearrangement joins TRBV5-1 to TRBJ2-6; TRBD1 is a possible D gene (6 bases). Trimming removed 6 bases at V and 4 bases at J, with 8 bases between. CDR1 SGHRS and CDR2 YFSETQ come from the germline V gene. The CDR3 is 13 residues long. CDR3 loop: CASTQGGANVLTF. CDR3 bases: TGCGCCAGCACCCAGGGGGGGGCCAACGTCCTGACTTTC.

The chain recombines TRBV5-1 with TRBJ2-2; tentative D call: TRBD1 (6 bases). Germline loops: CDR1 SGHRS, CDR2 YFSETQ. V gave up 0 bases and J gave up 5 bases, with 11 bases separating them. The CDR3 has 15 residues. The CDR3 sequence: CASSLVGRGTGELFF. CDR3 sequence (DNA): TGCGCCAGCAGCTTGGTTGGCAGGGGAACCGGGGAGCTGTTTTTT.

The chain employs TRBV7-3 and TRBJ2-3; D call uncertain. CDR1 and CDR2 from the germline V gene are SGHTA and FQGTGA. The CDR3 length is 12 residues. V was cut by 5 bases and J by 3 bases, with 6 bases left in between. The CDR3 sequence is CASSPQTDTQYF. In DNA, the CDR3 is TGTGCCAGCAGCCCCCAAACAGATACGCAGTATTTT.

The J gene is TRBJ2-7, the V gene TRBV7-9, with 7 bases fitting TRBD2. CDR1 and CDR2 (germline): SEHNR, FQNEAQ (reference sequence). The CDR3 covers 14 residues. Trimming took 7 bases from V and 3 from J; bases not matched to a gene: 9. DNA for the CDR3: TGTGCCAGCAAAGAGCGGGGAGACTTCTACGAGCAGTACTTC. Protein product: CASKERGDFYEQYF.

The CDR3: CASSGDTGNTIYF. The CDR3 coding sequence is TGTGCCAGCTCAGGCGACACAGGGAACACCATATATTTT. The V call is TRBV18, the J call TRBJ1-3, with D tentatively TRBD1 (6 bases). This CDR3 comprises 13 residues. V was trimmed by 5 bases and J by 7 bases, leaving 12 bases between them. The germline V gene has CDR1 KGHSH and CDR2 LQKENI.

This chain uses TRBV4-3 with TRBJ2-7; 13 bases are a match to TRBD2. Germline CDR1 is LGHNA and CDR2 is YSLEER. V gave up 0 bases and J gave up 0 bases; unmatched junction bases: 11. CDR3 size: 20 residues. The CDR3 reads CASSQDGLAGDRGGSYEQYF. The CDR3 DNA follows: TGCGCCAGCAGCCAAGATGGACTAGCGGGAGACAGGGGGGGCTCCTACGAGCAGTACTTC.

This chain uses TRBV28 with TRBJ2-3, with TRBD1 identical over 7 bases. Germline V gene lookup returns CDR1 MDHEN and CDR2 SYDVKM. CDR3 size: 14 residues. V trimming: 8 bases; J trimming: 0 bases; junction bases outside the gene matches: 5. The CDR3 spells CASGDSPSTDTQYF. CDR3 sequence (DNA): TGTGCCAGCGGGGACAGCCCAAGCACAGATACGCAGTATTTT.

This chain joins TRBV11-3 and TRBJ2-1; 12 positions match TRBD2. This CDR3 contains 14 residues. Germline loops: CDR1 SGHNT, CDR2 YENEEA. V trimming: 5 bases; J trimming: 8 bases; junction bases outside the gene matches: 4. Here the CDR3 reads CASSPTSGGYEQFF. The CDR3 DNA follows: TGTGCCAGCAGCCCGACTAGCGGGGGCTATGAGCAGTTCTTC.